This T cell receptor (beta chain) was recovered during a study of T cells in Graves' hyperthyroidism and ophthalmopathy (dated by TCRdb to the late 2010s). Some background on the complete study: Peripheral blood samples were taken at initial diagnosis, before any treatment was given. Following sampling, methimazole starting at 30 mg daily was given to hyperthyroidism patients, and high-dose intravenous methylprednisolone was given to ophthalmopathy patients. Thyroid tissue and blood T-cell repertoires from about six Graves' hyperthyroidism patients were also compared in the study. TCR Vbeta CDR3 sequencing of approximately 140 peripheral blood samples (43 ophthalmopathy, 75 to 80 hyperthyroidism and roughly 17 progressor patients) is reported in the paper. A discovery cohort of roughly 100 patients, roughly 43 with Graves' ophthalmopathy and more than 55 with stable Graves' hyperthyroidism, was used to find distinguishing TCR V-J signatures. For training and testing, the roughly 93 patients in the discovery cohort were randomly divided in a 7:3 ratio. Prospective prediction of ophthalmopathy was tested in an independent validation cohort of 18 to 20 hyperthyroidism patients and 17 patients who later progressed to ophthalmopathy.

Turning to this clonotype: No cognate antigen has been identified for it. No base quality information exists; no much larger clone differs at one position.

TCR beta CDR3 regions were amplified from RNA transcripts. For the first round of RT-PCR on the TCR CDR3, the HTBI primer set was used together with the Qiagen OneStep RT-PCR kit. Libraries were constructed in a second round of multiplex PCR, after which size selection and purification were performed. Libraries were sequenced paired-end with 100 bp reads on an Illumina HiSeq2000. On the authors' methods: Raw data were processed with SOAPnuke, discarding reads with adapters, uncalled bases, mean Phred below 15, or no exact constant-primer or identifier match. COPE v1.2.5 was used to merge high-quality paired reads, and clonotypes were defined as unique nucleotide sequences. MiTCR v1.1 was used to align clonotypes to the IMGT TRBV, TRBD and TRBJ reference segments. Only V-J combinations with frequency above 0.0001, covering about 99% of repertoires, were analysed. A TCS score was defined as the ratio of F50 (clonal expansion) to E x V (chaos), with BLOSUM62-based TCRdist applied between CDR3 peptides within each V-J. Welch's t-statistics and random forest reduced just over 500 V-J features to around 14, which were used in a naive Bayes classifier (R e1071). TCRdb trimmed the raw reads at Q25, called clones with MiXCR and kept productive beta chains. Every distinct CDR3 protein forms one entry, paired with its most common genes and DNA. The V and J calls follow TCRdb's processing rather than the paper's. Across this sample there are roughly 400,000 distinct CDR3 sequences, with 20% to 25% seen only once. The ten largest clones add up to 73% of the sample.

CDR1 and CDR2, per the germline V gene (reference sequence), are DFQATT and SNEGSKA. From its cysteine to its phenylalanine, the CDR3 spans 11 amino acids. Here the CDR3 DNA is all that survives: 33 bases in frame from base 1. Cut back by 2 bases and 6 bases, the V and J ends lie 7 bases apart. Stable Graves' hyperthyroidism was defined as no progression to ophthalmopathy during 18 months of follow-up. The hyperthyroidism patients were between 18 and 65 years old and newly diagnosed, with a disease duration of less than 2 months. Patients with uncontrolled infections, other autoimmune diseases, pregnancy or lactation were excluded. Diagnoses were established on the basis of clinical symptoms, serum thyroxine and TRAb, thyroid ultrasound, and orbital computed tomography. PBMCs were isolated from 7.5 to 10 ml of fresh peripheral blood by Ficoll-Paque density gradient centrifugation. Total RNA was extracted with Trizol reagent, and quality was checked on an Agilent 2100 Bioanalyzer.

What the study reported, not specific to this receptor: In validation, the model predicted progression to ophthalmopathy a median of around six months before onset, with roughly 70% sensitivity and 72.22% specificity. Sample size was not statistically predetermined, and investigators were not blinded to group allocation. Most expanded thyroid clonotypes (frequency above 0.001) were also found in blood, which suggests that blood repertoires may mirror thyroid immune responses. In cross-validation, a model built on a 13 V-J signature told ophthalmopathy apart from stable hyperthyroidism with approximately 91% sensitivity and roughly 81% specificity, and in testing the same model reached 80%/75%.

This chain joins TRBV20-1 to TRBJ1-1; possibly the D gene is TRBD1, per 5 matching bases. The sequencing input was blood. The receptor comes from a man aged 50-59 years with Graves' hyperthyroidism. The DNA reads as follows: TGCAGTGCTAGACGGGACGCTGAAGCTTTCTTT. Its protein product is CSARRDAEAFF.